This T cell receptor (beta chain) was identified during a study of blood T cell repertoires in COVID-19. Which cohort a participant joined came from the clinical history participants gave. Original methodology: Amplification of reference gene primers provided the estimated nucleated cell counts. Produced via immunoSEQ multiplex PCR; TCRdb's table is partial and in-frame only. V, J and clone size are taken as reported in that table, and D and trimming were inferred from the DNA itself. The table includes 390,000 or so clones, 85% to 90% detected once. This CDR3 spans 18 amino acids. The germline V gene has CDR1 MNHNS and CDR2 SASEGT. V was trimmed by 2 bases and J by 0 bases, leaving 14 bases between them.

The V call is TRBV6-1, the J call TRBJ2-6; TRBD1 is a possible D gene (6 bases). The clonotype comes from a woman between 50 and 59 years old who had recovered from COVID-19. Sequenced sample: PBMCs or T cells enriched from blood (not recorded which). CDR3 loop: CASSEQDRLISGANVLTF. The CDR3, as DNA: TGTGCCAGCAGTGAACAGGACAGACTTATCTCTGGGGCCAACGTCCTGACTTTC.